This is a list of T cell receptor beta chains from one sample in a study of OX40 agonist ivuxolimab in advanced cancers. Sequencing used immunoSEQ multiplex PCR; TCRdb keeps in-frame clones, though not all of them. Of about 81,000 clones listed, around 90% are singletons. Sequencing was performed on CD4+ or CD8+ T cells sorted from blood, taken in a trial of the OX40 agonist ivuxolimab. The receptors shown here come from an adult with an advanced solid tumor such as melanoma, head and neck, liver or kidney cancer. Each CDR3 is given with its conserved first and last residue. The D gene is left open where the match is weak. A clone size is listed for some rows: how often the clone was seen (once, few, many), or a class if it is expanded.

clone size	V gene	J gene	D gene	CDR3 length	CDR3 protein	CDR3 DNA
few	TRBV28	TRBJ1-2	.	12	CASRPANYGYTF	TGTGCCAGCAGGCCAGCTAACTATGGCTACACCTTC
.	TRBV5-4	TRBJ2-5	.	15	CASSSAETGQETQYF	TGTGCCAGCAGCTCGGCGGAGACAGGACAAGAGACCCAGTACTTC
.	TRBV5-1	TRBJ2-1	.	14	CASSLDSQGNEQFF	TGCGCCAGCAGCTTGGACTCTCAAGGCAATGAGCAGTTCTTC
.	TRBV5-1	TRBJ1-5	TRBD1	15	CASSLGQGMGQPQHF	TGCGCCAGCAGCTTGGGACAGGGAATGGGTCAGCCCCAGCATTTT
.	TRBV7-6	TRBJ2-6	TRBD1	15	CASGKQGAGANVLTF	TGTGCCAGCGGGAAACAGGGGGCTGGGGCCAACGTCCTGACTTTC
.	TRBV4-2	TRBJ2-7	.	14	CASSQVGGGYEQYF	TGTGCCAGCAGCCAGGTCGGGGGCGGCTACGAGCAGTACTTC
.	TRBV5-1	TRBJ1-1	.	14	CASSLGGPGPEAFF	TGCGCCAGCAGCTTGGGGGGGCCCGGGCCTGAAGCTTTCTTT
once	TRBV5-4	TRBJ1-6	.	16	CASSLNPTAYNSPLHF	TGTGCCAGCAGCTTGAATCCTACGGCCTATAATTCACCCCTCCACTTT
many	TRBV5-1	TRBJ2-7	.	13	CASSFMTGQEQYF	TGCGCCAGCAGCTTTATGACCGGACAGGAGCAGTACTTC
.	TRBV7-9	TRBJ1-5	.	11	CASGMGQPQHF	TGTGCCAGCGGCATGGGCCAGCCCCAGCATTTT
.	TRBV18	TRBJ1-1	.	12	CASSPAGTEAFF	TGTGCCAGCTCACCAGCGGGTACTGAAGCTTTCTTT
.	TRBV6-1	TRBJ1-2	.	12	CASSVRENGYTF	TGTGCCAGCAGCGTCCGCGAAAATGGCTACACCTTC
.	TRBV7-9	TRBJ1-1	.	13	CASTLESRTEAFF	TGTGCCAGCACCCTCGAGAGTAGGACTGAAGCTTTCTTT
.	TRBV28	TRBJ2-3	TRBD2	17	CASSSSSGGASTDTQYF	TGTGCCAGCAGTTCCTCTAGCGGGGGGGCTAGCACAGATACGCAGTATTTT
.	TRBV7-2	TRBJ2-2	.	19	CASSLVGGGGSLGTGELFF	TGTGCCAGCAGCTTAGTGGGAGGAGGGGGAAGCTTGGGGACCGGGGAGCTGTTTTTT
.	TRBV5-6	TRBJ2-7	.	12	CASSWLRDEQYF	TGTGCCAGCAGCTGGCTTAGAGACGAGCAGTACTTC
.	TRBV7-2	TRBJ1-3	.	13	CASRLQSGNTIYF	TGTGCCAGCAGACTCCAATCTGGAAACACCATATATTTT
once	TRBV9	TRBJ1-1	.	15	CASSLSGYMNTEAFF	TGTGCCAGCAGCCTCTCCGGGTACATGAACACTGAAGCTTTCTTT
.	TRBV28	TRBJ2-7	TRBD1	14	CASSSPGQTYEQYF	TGTGCCAGCAGTTCCCCGGGACAGACCTACGAGCAGTACTTC
.	TRBV11-2	TRBJ2-3	.	13	CASSFTITDTQYF	TGTGCCAGCAGCTTTACGATCACAGATACGCAGTATTTT
.	TRBV6-6	TRBJ1-4	TRBD1	14	CASSPTGGRGKLFF	TGTGCCAGCAGTCCGACAGGGGGGCGGGGGAAACTGTTTTTT
.	TRBV5-8	TRBJ2-3	TRBD2	14	CASNLAGKIDTQYF	TGTGCCAGCAACTTAGCGGGGAAAATAGATACGCAGTATTTT
.	TRBV10-3	TRBJ2-4	TRBD1	16	CAISDPDRQGKNIQYF	TGTGCCATCAGTGATCCCGATCGACAGGGCAAAAACATTCAGTACTTC
.	TRBV9	TRBJ1-2	TRBD1	16	CASSVGMSGQGDGYTF	TGTGCCAGCAGCGTAGGAATGTCGGGACAGGGGGATGGCTACACCTTC
.	TRBV11-3	TRBJ2-2	TRBD1	15	CASTPGQGNTGELFF	TGTGCCAGCACTCCGGGACAGGGGAACACCGGGGAGCTGTTTTTT
.	TRBV5-1	TRBJ2-1	TRBD2	16	CASSFGVGGGDNEQFF	TGCGCCAGCAGCTTTGGAGTAGGCGGGGGGGACAATGAGCAGTTCTTC